A single sample gave rise to the 10 T cell receptor beta chains below, sequenced in a study of T cells after yellow fever vaccination. TCRdb re-derived calls from the 5' RACE reads in MiXCR, one entry per CDR3 protein. This repertoire shows a few hundred thousand distinct CDR3 sequences, about 19% found once; its top ten account for more than 13%. This sample comprised PBMCs, obtained 15 days after the yellow fever booster vaccination. These receptor sequences come from a man younger than 45 who received the YFV17D yellow fever vaccine.

This chain connects TRBV12-3 or TRBV12-4 to TRBJ2-1, with no clear D. Trimming left V 9 bases short and J 5 bases short, with 11 bases between. There are 12 residues in the CDR3. The chain's CDR3 is CASRAQDNEQFF. The CDR3 DNA follows: TGTGCCAGTAGAGCACAAGACAATGAGCAGTTCTTC.

This rearrangement joins TRBV6-2 or TRBV6-3 to TRBJ2-1; weak D call: TRBD2 (5 bases). V lost 2 bases, J lost 4 bases, and 12 bases lay in between. The CDR3 has 15 amino acids. Germline CDR1 reads MNHEY; CDR2 reads SVGEGT. CDR3 in DNA: TGTGCCAGCAGTTACCGAGGAGGATGGTACAATGAGCAGTTCTTC. It codes for CASSYRGGWYNEQFF.

The rearrangement joins TRBV5-1 to TRBJ2-7; D possibly corresponds to TRBD1 (5 bases). The CDR3 covers 15 residues. The germline CDR1 and CDR2 sequences are SGHRS and YFSETQ. V lost 2 bases and J lost 0, with 12 bases in between. The CDR3 region has the DNA TGCGCCAGCAGCTTCAGGGATGGTGCCTCCTACGAGCAGTACTTC. This encodes CASSFRDGASYEQYF.

The table lists this clonotype with a few counts. The chain carries TRBV7-2 and TRBJ2-5; D is unclear. The CDR3 is 13 residues long. V lost 3 bases and J lost 5, with 10 bases in between. Germline V lookup: CDR1 SGHTA, CDR2 FQGNSA. The CDR3 sequence: CASSFLSGETQYF. The CDR3 DNA reads TGTGCCAGCAGCTTTTTGTCCGGGGAGACCCAGTACTTC.

The chain employs TRBV7-2 and TRBJ2-1, with no clear D. CDR3 length: 16 amino acids. Germline V gene sequence: CDR1 SGHTA, CDR2 FQGNSA. V lost 5 bases and J 0 bases, leaving 14 bases between the germline ends. CDR3 residues: CASSQWSARSYNEQFF. DNA for the CDR3: TGTGCCAGCAGCCAGTGGTCCGCACGCTCCTACAATGAGCAGTTCTTC. The full variable domain, its missing parts supplied by reference TRBV7-2 and TRBJ2-1, is GAGVSQSPSNKVTEKGKDVELRCDPISGHTALYWYRQSLGQGLEFLIYFQGNSAPDKSGLPSDRFSAERTGGSVSTLTIQRTQQEDSAVYLCASSQWSARSYNEQFFGPGTRLTVL.

This clonotype was seen repeatedly, ten times or more. The V call is TRBV6-4, the J call TRBJ2-4; 10 bases align to TRBD2. The CDR3 sequence is 17 residues long. From germline, CDR1 is MRHNA and CDR2 SNTAGT. With V trimmed by 7 bases and J by 0 bases, 9 bases remained unmatched. DNA for the CDR3: TGTGCCAGCACACGACTAGCGGGCATACTAGCCAAAAACATTCAGTACTTC. Amino acids: CASTRLAGILAKNIQYF.

This clonotype was seen a few times. The CDR3 spells CSAGDSHYEQYF. The CDR3 nucleotides are TGCAGCGCCGGGGACAGCCACTACGAGCAGTACTTC. V usage is TRBV29-1 and J usage is TRBJ2-7, with TRBD1 identical over 7 bases. This CDR3 has 12 residues. Germline CDR1 and CDR2: SQVTM and ANQGSEA. The V gene end was trimmed by 7 bases and the J gene end by 3 bases; junction bases not matched to a gene: 6.

The rearrangement links TRBV5-6 to TRBJ2-3; 7 bases line up with TRBD2. With 3 bases clipped from V and 2 bases from J, the junction kept 6 bases outside the gene matches. Germline V CDR1 and CDR2: SGHDT, YYEEEE. This CDR3 is 15 amino acids long. CDR3 sequence reads: CASSSPGGITDTQYF. The CDR3 DNA reads as TGTGCCAGCAGCTCCCCGGGGGGAATCACAGATACGCAGTATTTT.

The chain links TRBV12-3 or TRBV12-4 to TRBJ2-1; D is ambiguous. The CDR3 is 13 amino acids. Trimming left V 5 bases short and J 6 bases short, with 11 bases between. CDR3 sequence reads: CASSGDGSNEQFF. The CDR3 DNA is TGTGCCAGCAGTGGGGATGGGTCCAATGAGCAGTTCTTC.

The chain links TRBV7-8 to TRBJ2-1, with D possibly matching TRBD2 (6 bases). The CDR3 is 16 amino acids. Germline CDR1 is SGHVS and CDR2 is FQNEAQ. The V end lost 6 bases, the J end lost 2 bases, and 17 bases lay between the germline ends. In DNA, the CDR3 is TGTGCCAGCAGGCAAGAGCGGGTAGGGGCCTACAATGAGCAGTTCTTC. Protein sequence: CASRQERVGAYNEQFF.